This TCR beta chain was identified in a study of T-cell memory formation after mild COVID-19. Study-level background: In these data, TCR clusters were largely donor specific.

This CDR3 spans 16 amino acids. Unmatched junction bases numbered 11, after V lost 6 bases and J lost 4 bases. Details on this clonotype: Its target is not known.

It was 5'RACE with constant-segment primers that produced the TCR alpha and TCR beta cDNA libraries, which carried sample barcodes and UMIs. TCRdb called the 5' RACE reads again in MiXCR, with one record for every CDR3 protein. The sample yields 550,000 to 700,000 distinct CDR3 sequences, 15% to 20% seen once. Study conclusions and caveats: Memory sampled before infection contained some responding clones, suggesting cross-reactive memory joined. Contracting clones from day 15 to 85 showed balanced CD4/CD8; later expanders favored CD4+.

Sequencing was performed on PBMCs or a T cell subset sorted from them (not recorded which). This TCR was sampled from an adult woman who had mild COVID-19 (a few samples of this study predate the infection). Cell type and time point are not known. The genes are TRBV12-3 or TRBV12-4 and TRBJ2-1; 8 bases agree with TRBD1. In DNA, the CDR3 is TGTGCCAGCAGGTCCAGGGGGCTAGGGCCTTACAATGAGCAGTTCTTC. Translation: CASRSRGLGPYNEQFF.